One sample yielded the 29 T cell receptor beta chains listed below, sequenced in a study of identifying expanded T cells in peripheral blood. Produced via immunoSEQ multiplex PCR; TCRdb's table is partial and in-frame only. The sample carries roughly 130,000 clones, 86% recorded once. Sequencing used blood. These receptors all stem from a person aged 18 to 75 in good health.

The DNA for the CDR3 is TGTGCCAGCAGTGTCGAGGGGCCAAGCAATGAGCAGTTCTTC. Translation gives CASSVEGPSNEQFF. The rearrangement uses TRBV6-1 and TRBJ2-1, with D perhaps given as TRBD1 or TRBD2 (5 bases each). The CDR3 loop spans 14 amino acids. V lost 4 bases and J 6 bases, leaving 13 bases between the germline ends. Germline V gene data show CDR1 as MNHNS and CDR2 as SASEGT.

The chain combines TRBV9 with TRBJ1-4; D not certain. V lost 8 bases to trimming and J lost 8 bases, with 16 bases between them. The germline V gene has CDR1 SGDLS and CDR2 YYNGEE. The CDR3 contains 13 residues. The DNA of the CDR3 is TGTGCCAGTGCAACACAAAGTGAGGAAAAACTGTTTTTT. The encoded protein is CASATQSEEKLFF.

The rearrangement uses TRBV27 and TRBJ1-2; possibly TRBD1 for D (5 bases). The CDR3 spans 16 residues. Germline V gives CDR1 MNHEY, CDR2 SMNVEV (reference sequence). The V end was cut by 6 bases, the J end by 2 bases, with 19 bases between. Written as DNA, the CDR3 is TGTGCCAGCAGGACGGGGCAGGGTAGTGCAAACTATGGCTACACCTTC. Translated, it gives CASRTGQGSANYGYTF.

V and J are TRBV11-2 and TRBJ2-2; D remains ambiguous. The CDR3 length is 14 residues. The germline gives CDR1 SGHAT, CDR2 FQNNGV. With 5 bases removed from V and 4 bases from J, the gap between germline ends came to 11 bases. CDR3 sequence (DNA): TGTGCCAGCAGCATGGAGAGGAGCACCGGGGAGCTGTTTTTT. This sequence encodes CASSMERSTGELFF. The full variable domain, with the rest looked up from reference TRBV11-2 and TRBJ2-2, is EAGVAQSPRYKIIEKRQSVAFWCNPISGHATLYWYQQILGQGPKLLIQFQNNGVVDDSQLPKDRFSAERLKGVDSTLKIQPAKLEDSAVYLCASSMERSTGELFFGEGSRLTVL.

The V gene is TRBV5-1, the J gene TRBJ2-6; D unresolved. Germline V gene data show CDR1 as SGHRS and CDR2 as YFSETQ. The CDR3 has 15 amino acids. The V and J ends lost 7 bases and 0 bases respectively, with 11 bases between them. The CDR3 coding sequence is TGCGCCAGCCAAAAACAGACCTCTGGGGCCAACGTCCTGACTTTC. Translation gives CASQKQTSGANVLTF.

This chain links TRBV14 with TRBJ2-7; TRBD1 matches 7 bases. The CDR3 sequence is 15 residues long. CDR1 SGHDN and CDR2 FVKESK come from the germline V gene. The trim removed 0 bases at V and 1 base at J, leaving 3 bases unmatched. In DNA form, the CDR3 reads TGTGCCAGCAGCCAAGATTGGGGACAGTCCTACGAGCAGTACTTC. Translation: CASSQDWGQSYEQYF.

This chain links TRBV7-8 with TRBJ1-5, with a tentative D call TRBD1 (6 bases). V lost 1 base to trimming and J lost 6 bases, with 16 bases between them. The CDR3 runs 16 residues. Germline CDR1 reads SGHVS; CDR2 reads FQNEAQ. As DNA, the CDR3 is TGTGCCAGCAGCTTAGTCTTGGGGGGGCGGATTCAGCCCCAGCATTTT. Protein sequence: CASSLVLGGRIQPQHF.

This clone turned up a few times. The rearrangement joins TRBV5-4 to TRBJ1-2; D is ambiguous. There are 13 residues in the CDR3. Germline V gene lookup returns CDR1 SGHNT and CDR2 YYREEE (reference sequence). Trimming left V 0 bases short and J 5 bases short, with 8 bases between. The CDR3 DNA reads as TGTGCCAGCAGCTTGGGGCACGAGTATGGCTACACCTTC. It yields the protein CASSLGHEYGYTF.

This clone was seen only once. The chain uses TRBV7-7 and TRBJ2-2, with D possibly being TRBD1 or TRBD2 (5 bases each). The CDR3 has 14 amino acids. V was pared by 5 bases and J by 4 bases, with 11 bases between. Germline-derived CDR1 and CDR2 are SSHAT and FNYEAQ (reference sequence). CDR3 DNA: TGTGCCAGCAGCCGCCGGGACGCCACCGGGGAGCTGTTTTTT. It codes for CASSRRDATGELFF.

V gene TRBV10-3 combines with J gene TRBJ2-5, with TRBD1 matching 10 bases. CDR3 length: 15 residues. V shed 3 bases, J shed 4 bases, and the junction held 5 bases outside the gene matches. Per germline, CDR1 ENHRY and CDR2 SYGVKD. CDR3 DNA sequence: TGTGCCATCAGTGACGACAGGGGGCTTCTAGAGACCCAGTACTTC. It codes for CAISDDRGLLETQYF.

The rearrangement uses TRBV4-1 and TRBJ2-5, with D perhaps TRBD1 (5 bases). The germline V gene encodes CDR1 MGHRA and CDR2 YSYEKL. This CDR3 has 14 amino acids. V shed 1 base and J shed 4 bases, with 10 bases lying between them. CDR3 loop: CASSQVRQGETQYF. The CDR3 nucleotides are TGCGCCAGCAGCCAAGTCCGGCAGGGAGAGACCCAGTACTTC.

This clone has just a few counts. This chain links TRBV29-1 with TRBJ1-4, with 10 bases that match TRBD1. Trimming removed 7 bases from V and 6 bases from J; junction bases left unmatched: 8. The CDR3 runs 14 residues. The germline V gene has CDR1 SQVTM and CDR2 ANQGSEA. The CDR3 region has the DNA TGCAGCGCTAGGGACAGGGGAGAACATGAAAAACTGTTTTTT. This translates into CSARDRGEHEKLFF.

The chain is built from TRBV5-5 and TRBJ1-1, with D maybe TRBD1 (6 bases). CDR3 length equals 14 residues. V shed 2 bases and J shed 4 bases, with 12 bases lying between them. Germline lookup yields CDR1 SGHKS and CDR2 YYEKEE (reference sequence). DNA of the CDR3: TGTGCCAGCAGCTTATGGGGGGCGGGCACTGAAGCTTTCTTT. This encodes CASSLWGAGTEAFF.

V is TRBV4-2 and J is TRBJ1-2; D is unclear. Trimming pared 0 bases from V and 4 bases from J, leaving 12 bases between. The CDR3 totals 15 residues. Germline CDR1 LGHNA, CDR2 YNFKEQ. CDR3 residues: CASSQDSSEIYGYTF. The CDR3 coding sequence is TGTGCCAGCAGCCAAGACTCTTCAGAGATCTATGGCTACACCTTC.

The CDR3 sequence is CASIDELRVEVFF. The DNA for the CDR3 is TGTGCCAGCATCGACGAGCTCCGTGTGGAGGTGTTTTTT. The chain uses TRBV6-6 and TRBJ1-4; D is unresolved. Germline CDR1 and CDR2: MNHNY and SVGAGI (reference sequence). V gave up 7 bases and J gave up 15 bases, with 21 bases separating them. The CDR3 spans 13 residues.

This chain uses TRBV28 with TRBJ1-3, with a weak D call TRBD1 (5 bases). The CDR3 runs to 15 residues. V gave up 6 bases and J gave up 0 bases, with 12 bases separating them. Germline CDR1 is MDHEN and CDR2 is SYDVKM. CDR3 DNA sequence: TGTGCCAGCAGAGGCAGGGTTAGCTCTGGAAACACCATATATTTT. This translates into CASRGRVSSGNTIYF. Supplemented by reference TRBV28 and TRBJ1-3, the full variable domain reads DVKVTQSSRYLVKRTGEKVFLECVQDMDHENMFWYRQDPGLGLRLIYFSYDVKMKEKGDIPEGYSVSREKKERFSLILESASTNQTSMYLCASRGRVSSGNTIYFGEGSWLTVV.

The V and J genes are TRBV18 and TRBJ1-5, with D possibly TRBD1 on 5 matching bases. Trimming pared 6 bases from V and 4 bases from J, leaving 16 bases between. Germline values: CDR1 KGHSH, CDR2 LQKENI. This CDR3 is 15 amino acids long. The CDR3 DNA reads TGTGCCAGCTCCCCTCCGGGACCGATAAATCAGCCCCAGCATTTT. Its protein is CASSPPGPINQPQHF.

The gene calls are TRBV19 and TRBJ1-1, with 8 bases lining up with TRBD1. Germline V lookup: CDR1 LNHDA, CDR2 SQIVND (reference sequence). CDR3 length: 15 amino acids. V gave up 5 bases and J gave up 3 bases; unmatched junction bases: 8. CDR3 sequence reads: CASSYSTGAYTEAFF. CDR3 nucleotide sequence: TGTGCCAGTAGTTACTCGACAGGGGCTTACACTGAAGCTTTCTTT.

The rearrangement joins TRBV5-6 to TRBJ2-7; 8 bases match TRBD2. CDR1 and CDR2 from the germline V gene are SGHDT and YYEEEE. V trimming: 4 bases; J trimming: 0 bases; junction bases outside the gene matches: 6. CDR3 length: 15 amino acids. CDR3 amino acids: CASSTTSGYSYEQYF. CDR3 DNA sequence: TGTGCCAGCAGCACCACTAGCGGCTACTCCTACGAGCAGTACTTC.

A few counts support this clone. V usage is TRBV19 and J usage is TRBJ1-2; unclear D gene. Trimming took off 10 bases at V and 4 bases at J, with 16 bases between the two ends. The CDR3 covers 13 residues. Germline CDR1 and CDR2: LNHDA and SQIVND (reference sequence). The CDR3, as DNA: TGTGCCACCCTCCGGAGGGAGGGCTATGGCTACACCTTC. As protein: CATLRREGYGYTF. Supplemented by reference TRBV19 and TRBJ1-2, the full variable domain reads DGGITQSPKYLFRKEGQNVTLSCEQNLNHDAMYWYRQDPGQGLRLIYYSQIVNDFQKGDIAEGYSVSREKKESFPLTVTSAQKNPTAFYLCATLRREGYGYTFGSGTRLTVV.

The J gene is TRBJ2-1, the V gene TRBV7-9, with a weak D call TRBD2 (6 bases). The V end was cut by 0 bases, the J end by 9 bases, with 6 bases between. Germline V gene data show CDR1 as SEHNR and CDR2 as FQNEAQ (reference sequence). The CDR3 extends over 12 amino acids. CDR3 sequence (DNA): TGTGCCAGCAGCTTAGCCGGGGGTGAGCAGTTCTTC. Protein product: CASSLAGGEQFF.

Written as DNA, the CDR3 is TGTGCCAGCAGCTCCGCGGGAGGTGAGCAGTTCTTC. It encodes CASSSAGGEQFF. The chain has TRBV7-2 and TRBJ2-1; 8 positions match TRBD2. CDR3 length: 12 amino acids. The V gene end was trimmed by 4 bases and the J gene end by 9 bases; junction bases not matched to a gene: 2. Per the germline V gene, CDR1 is SGHTA and CDR2 is FQGNSA.

This clone appeared a few times. J is TRBJ2-7 and V is TRBV2, with D perhaps TRBD2 (6 bases). The CDR3 has 15 amino acids. The germline gives CDR1 SNHLY, CDR2 FYNNEI. The V and J ends lost 3 bases and 2 bases respectively, with 14 bases between them. The chain's CDR3 is CASSDEFSGTYEQYF. The CDR3 bases are TGTGCCAGCAGTGACGAGTTTAGCGGCACCTACGAGCAGTACTTC.

The chain uses TRBV5-1 and TRBJ2-1, with D tentatively TRBD2 (6 bases). Germline V lookup: CDR1 SGHRS, CDR2 YFSETQ. This CDR3 is 17 amino acids long. Trimming cost V 0 bases and J 4 bases, with 17 bases left between them. The CDR3 DNA sequence: TGCGCCAGCAGCTTGGAGGTTGGAGCGGGCTTATACAATGAGCAGTTCTTC. This translates into CASSLEVGAGLYNEQFF.

The table lists this clone with a count of one. This chain links TRBV4-2 with TRBJ2-3; 10 positions match TRBD2. This CDR3 spans 18 amino acids. CDR1 LGHNA and CDR2 YNFKEQ come from the germline V gene. J lost 0 bases, V lost 4 bases, and 10 bases had no gene match. Written as DNA, the CDR3 is TGTGCCAGCAGCCGCTACGATCTAGCGGGAGCTAGCACAGATACGCAGTATTTT. Amino acids: CASSRYDLAGASTDTQYF.

The chain combines TRBV6-4 with TRBJ2-5; D perhaps matches TRBD2 (5 bases). Germline CDR1 reads MRHNA; CDR2 reads SNTAGT. V was pared by 3 bases and J by 2 bases, with 7 bases between. The CDR3 runs 13 residues. The CDR3 coding sequence is TGTGCCAGCAGTGAAACGGGGCAAGAGACCCAGTACTTC. Protein sequence: CASSETGQETQYF.

V is TRBV30 and J is TRBJ1-4; no reliable D call. V was clipped by 4 bases and J by 7 bases, with 10 bases between them. CDR1 and CDR2 (germline): GTSNPN, SVGIG (reference sequence). The CDR3 totals 12 residues. The CDR3 sequence is CAWTPGFEKLFF. The CDR3 region has the DNA TGTGCCTGGACCCCGGGGTTTGAAAAACTGTTTTTT.

The V and J genes are TRBV15 and TRBJ2-7; either TRBD1 or TRBD2 may fit D (5 bases each). The CDR3 sequence is 15 residues long. V lost 3 bases and J lost 4, with 16 bases in between. Germline values: CDR1 LNHNV, CDR2 YYDKDF (reference sequence). The CDR3: CATSSVALGVYEQYF. The CDR3 DNA follows: TGTGCCACCAGCAGCGTCGCTCTGGGGGTGTACGAGCAGTACTTC. The complete variable domain, with remaining parts taken from reference TRBV15 and TRBJ2-7, reads DAMVIQNPRYQVTQFGKPVTLSCSQTLNHNVMYWYQQKSSQAPKLLFHYYDKDFNNEADTPDNFQSRRPNTSFCFLDIRSPGLGDTAMYLCATSSVALGVYEQYFGPGTRLTVT.

The chain combines TRBV25-1 with TRBJ2-7, with TRBD1 matching over 7 bases. Germline CDR1 is MGHDK and CDR2 is SYGVNS. This CDR3 has 16 residues. V dropped 4 bases and J dropped 2; count of bases not matched to a gene: 11. The CDR3 reads CASSARTGLAAYEQYF. In DNA form, the CDR3 reads TGTGCCAGCAGTGCCCGGACAGGTTTGGCGGCCTACGAGCAGTACTTC.